These 2 T cell receptor beta chains share one sample of origin, sequenced in a study of blood T cell repertoires in COVID-19. TCRdb keeps only in-frame clones here, not all; method: immunoSEQ multiplex PCR. The table has around 190,000 clones, around four fifths seen once. Sequencing was performed on peripheral blood. The receptors originated from a man in his 70s with active or convalescent COVID-19.

The V call is TRBV6-5, the J call TRBJ1-1; a weak D match, TRBD1 (6 bases). Between the trimmed V and J ends, which lost 5 bases and 0 bases, there was a span of 13 bases. The CDR3 is made up of 15 amino acids. Per the germline V gene, CDR1 is MNHEY and CDR2 is SVGAGI. CDR3 DNA sequence: TGTGCCAGCAGTACCCCAGGGGCGGTGAACACTGAAGCTTTCTTT. Translated: CASSTPGAVNTEAFF.

The chain uses TRBV5-4 and TRBJ2-1, with TRBD1 as a possible D gene (6 bases). V dropped 3 bases and J dropped 7 bases, with 14 bases sitting between them. The CDR3 length is 14 residues. Germline CDR1 is SGHNT and CDR2 is YYREEE (reference sequence). The CDR3 here is CASSSYRAQNEQFF. The CDR3 nucleotides read TGTGCCAGCAGCTCTTACAGGGCGCAGAATGAGCAGTTCTTC.